By its share, the clone carrying this T cell receptor beta chain is medium-sized. These data belong to a study of T cells after somatic rescue of genetic block. Germline lookup yields CDR1 WSHSY and CDR2 SAAADI. V lost 7 bases and J 2 bases, leaving 15 bases between the germline ends. The CDR3 length is 15 residues. Data came from immunoSEQ multiplex PCR; TCRdb stores just in-frame clones and leaves some out. The table lists about 14,000 clones, about 72% of them singletons, with more than 25% in the top ten. Sequencing was done on a sample of peripheral blood mononuclear cells (PBMCs). This chain uses TRBV10-2 with TRBJ1-5; no clear D. The clonotype originates from a man between 18 and 35 years old. CDR3 in amino acids: CASKNLGAGNQPQHF. The DNA of the CDR3 is TGCGCCAGCAAAAATTTGGGAGCTGGCAATCAGCCCCAGCATTTT.